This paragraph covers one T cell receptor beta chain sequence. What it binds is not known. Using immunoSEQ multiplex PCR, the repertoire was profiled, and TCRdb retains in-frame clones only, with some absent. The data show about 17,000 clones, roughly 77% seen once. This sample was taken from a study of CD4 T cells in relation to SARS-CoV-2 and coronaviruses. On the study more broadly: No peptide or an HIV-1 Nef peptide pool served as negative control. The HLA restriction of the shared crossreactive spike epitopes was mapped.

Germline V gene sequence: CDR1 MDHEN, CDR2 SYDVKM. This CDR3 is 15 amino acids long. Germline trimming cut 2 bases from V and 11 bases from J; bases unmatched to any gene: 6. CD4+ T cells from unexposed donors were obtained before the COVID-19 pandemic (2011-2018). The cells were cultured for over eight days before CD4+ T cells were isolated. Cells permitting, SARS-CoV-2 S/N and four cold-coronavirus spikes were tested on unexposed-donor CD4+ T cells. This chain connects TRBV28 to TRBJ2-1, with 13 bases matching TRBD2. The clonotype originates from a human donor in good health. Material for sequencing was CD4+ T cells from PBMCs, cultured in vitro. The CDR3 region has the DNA TGTGCCAGCAGTTTAGCTGGACTAGCGGGAGCTCAGCAGTTCTTC. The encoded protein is CASSLAGLAGAQQFF.